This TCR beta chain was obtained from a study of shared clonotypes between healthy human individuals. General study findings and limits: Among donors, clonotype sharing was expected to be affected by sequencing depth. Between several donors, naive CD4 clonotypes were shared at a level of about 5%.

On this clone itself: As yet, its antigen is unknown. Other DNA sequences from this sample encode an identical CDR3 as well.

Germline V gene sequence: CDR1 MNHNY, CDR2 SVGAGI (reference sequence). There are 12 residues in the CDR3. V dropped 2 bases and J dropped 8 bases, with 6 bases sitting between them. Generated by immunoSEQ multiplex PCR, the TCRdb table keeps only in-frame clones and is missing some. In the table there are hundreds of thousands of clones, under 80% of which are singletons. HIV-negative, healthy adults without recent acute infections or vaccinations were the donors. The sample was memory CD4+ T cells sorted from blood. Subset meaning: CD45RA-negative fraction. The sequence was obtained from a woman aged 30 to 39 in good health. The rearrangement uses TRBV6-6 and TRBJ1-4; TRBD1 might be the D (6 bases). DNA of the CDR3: TGTGCCAGCAGTTACCAGGGGGAAAAACTGTTTTTT. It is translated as CASSYQGEKLFF.